This T cell receptor beta chain was retrieved from a study of blood T cell repertoires in COVID-19. In the source study's methods: Estimates of nucleated cell counts were drawn from the amplification of reference gene primers. The assay was immunoSEQ multiplex PCR, and TCRdb's table has in-frame clones only and misses some. The DNA was the basis for D and trimming; V, J and clone size are from that table. The repertoire consists of 210,000 or so clones, with 80% to 90% occurring once and the leading ten covering 4% to 6%. The V gene end was trimmed by 8 bases and the J gene end by 2 bases; junction bases not matched to a gene: 6. Germline loops: CDR1 MDHEN, CDR2 SYDVKM. CDR3 length: 14 amino acids.

The genes are TRBV28 and TRBJ2-7; 10 nucleotides agree with TRBD2. The receptor comes from a woman between 65 and 79 years old with active or convalescent COVID-19. Sequenced sample: peripheral blood. CDR3 sequence: CASGTSGRAYEQYF. CDR3 bases: TGTGCCAGCGGTACGAGCGGGAGGGCCTACGAGCAGTACTTC.